These 15 T cell receptor beta chains were all obtained from the same sample, sequenced in a study of vaccination and CD4 T cells after COVID-19. Sequencing of the DNA from cultured CD4+ T cells was carried out with the Oncomine TCR Beta short-read assay. TCRdb re-called the PCR reads with MiXCR, one entry per CDR3 protein. The data hold around 16,000 distinct CDR3 sequences, with roughly 75% observed a single time. These receptors lack a known antigen. The treatment here: roughly 10-day PBMC culture with coronavirus spike peptide pools or control peptides (ViraFEST assay). Material: CD4+ T cells from blood, cultured in vitro, obtained after SARS-CoV-2 vaccination. These receptors all come from a human donor who received a COVID-19 vaccine.

The rearrangement uses TRBV20-1 and TRBJ1-2, with D maybe TRBD1 (6 bases). CDR3 length: 11 amino acids. Germline lookup yields CDR1 DFQATT and CDR2 SNEGSKA (reference sequence). Trimming took off 2 bases at V and 9 bases at J, with 10 bases between the two ends. CDR3 loop: CSARWGPSYTF. Here the CDR3 DNA reads TGCAGTGCTAGATGGGGGCCGAGCTACACCTTC.

This clonotype was seen a single time. V is TRBV5-1 and J is TRBJ2-5, with 10 nucleotides matching TRBD1. The CDR3 extends over 13 amino acids. Germline CDR1 is SGHRS and CDR2 is YFSETQ. V was pared by 3 bases and J by 4 bases, with 0 bases of the junction left unmatched. CDR3 amino acids: CASSWTGGETQYF. The CDR3 DNA follows: TGCGCCAGCAGCTGGACAGGGGGAGAGACCCAGTACTTC.

The CDR3 bases are TGTGCCATCAGTATTGCTGAAAGCTCCTATAATTCACCCCTCCACTTT. It codes for CAISIAESSYNSPLHF. The V gene is TRBV10-3, the J gene TRBJ1-6; D remains unclear. The CDR3 is made up of 16 amino acids. The V gene lost 5 bases and the J gene lost 0 bases, with 11 bases spanning the gap. CDR1 is ENHRY and CDR2 is SYGVKD in the germline V gene.

This chain connects TRBV7-2 to TRBJ1-1; D not certain. The V end was cut by 1 base, the J end by 0 bases, with 9 bases between. Germline values: CDR1 SGHTA, CDR2 FQGNSA. The CDR3 sequence is 15 residues long. CDR3: CASSLEPGMNTEAFF. The CDR3 nucleotides read TGTGCCAGCAGCTTAGAGCCGGGAATGAACACTGAAGCTTTCTTT.

This chain links TRBV12-3 or TRBV12-4 with TRBJ1-5; tentatively, D is TRBD1 (5 bases). This CDR3 region has 13 residues. Trimming shortened V by 3 bases and J by 3 bases, and 6 bases separated the two germline ends. CDR3 DNA: TGTGCCAGCAGTTTGACAGACAATCAGCCCCAGCATTTT. Amino acid sequence: CASSLTDNQPQHF.

V usage is TRBV2 and J usage is TRBJ1-6; TRBD1 might be the D (5 bases). V was cut by 2 bases and J by 10 bases, with 12 bases left in between. The germline gives CDR1 SNHLY, CDR2 FYNNEI. The CDR3 runs to 14 residues. CDR3 loop: CASSELGWGSPLHF. The DNA for the CDR3 is TGTGCCAGCAGTGAATTGGGGTGGGGCTCACCCCTCCACTTT.

The J gene is TRBJ1-2, the V gene TRBV2; D unclear. V lost 2 bases to trimming and J lost 8 bases, with 3 bases between them. Germline V gene sequence: CDR1 SNHLY, CDR2 FYNNEI. The CDR3 runs to 10 residues. CDR3 coding DNA: TGTGCCAGCAGTGAAAGCGGCTACACCTTC. Translated, it gives CASSESGYTF.

The rearrangement links TRBV6-5 to TRBJ1-2; D is perhaps TRBD1 (5 bases). V lost 0 bases and J 7 bases, leaving 18 bases between the germline ends. This CDR3 comprises 16 residues. Germline V gene lookup returns CDR1 MNHEY and CDR2 SVGAGI. CDR3: CASSYSGTGSTIGYTF. The CDR3 coding sequence is TGTGCCAGCAGTTACTCCGGGACGGGAAGTACTATTGGCTACACCTTC.

The genes are TRBV6-1 and TRBJ1-1; D remains unclear. The germline V and J ends were trimmed by 0 bases and 10 bases, with 12 bases remaining between them. CDR3 length: 13 amino acids. From germline, CDR1 is MNHNS and CDR2 SASEGT. The CDR3, as DNA: TGTGCCAGCAGTGAAGCGCAGTTTAATCTAGCTTTCTTT. Its protein is CASSEAQFNLAFF.

The rearrangement joins TRBV10-1 to TRBJ1-5; TRBD1 aligns across 9 bases. Germline CDR1 reads WNHNN; CDR2 reads SYGVQD (reference sequence). This CDR3 region has 22 residues. V lost 0 bases and J lost 4; bases outside the gene matches: 22. The CDR3 DNA follows: TGCGCCAGCAGTGAGTCGACCGACTCGGGGACAGGGTATGGTGAGATGAATCAGCCCCAGCATTTT. Translated: CASSESTDSGTGYGEMNQPQHF.

V and J are TRBV4-2 and TRBJ1-3; tentative D call: TRBD1 (6 bases). The V gene lost 6 bases and the J gene lost 0 bases, with 15 bases spanning the gap. Germline V gives CDR1 LGHNA, CDR2 YNFKEQ. The CDR3 sequence is 16 residues long. The CDR3 bases are TGTGCCAGCAGTCGGACCGGGGGCAACTCTGGAAACACCATATATTTT. The encoded protein is CASSRTGGNSGNTIYF.

The V and J genes are TRBV21-1 and TRBJ2-1; the table's D call, TRBD1, has no DNA check behind it. TRBV21-1 is an annotated pseudogene. The CDR3 is made up of 15 amino acids. CDR3 DNA: TGTGCCAGCAGCAAAGAGGAGGGACAGTACAATGAGCAGTTCTTC. Translated: CASSKEEGQYNEQFF.

In its sample, this clonotype was seen a few times. The junction differs from germline at one of its ends, possibly a read error. V is TRBV20-1 and J is TRBJ2-2; D is perhaps TRBD2 (6 bases). Germline-derived CDR1 and CDR2 are DFQATT and SNEGSKA (reference sequence). The CDR3 totals 15 residues. The CDR3 nucleotides read TGCAGTGCCAGAGTTGGGGAGGCTAGCACCGGGGAGCTGTTTTTT. This translates into CSARVGEASTGELFF.

The J gene is TRBJ2-2, the V gene TRBV20-1; D may be TRBD1 or TRBD2 (5 bases each). The CDR3 consists of 12 residues. V was clipped by 5 bases and J by 6 bases, with 10 bases between them. CDR1 is DFQATT and CDR2 is SNEGSKA in the germline V gene (reference sequence). CDR3 sequence: CSAQRGSGELFF. For the CDR3, the DNA is TGCAGTGCTCAGAGGGGTTCCGGGGAGCTGTTTTTT.

Here the CDR3 reads CASSGVRHQPQHF. In DNA, the CDR3 is TGTGCCAGCAGCGGGGTCCGTCATCAGCCCCAGCATTTT. This chain uses TRBV2 with TRBJ1-5; unclear D gene. Germline CDR1 reads SNHLY; CDR2 reads FYNNEI. This CDR3 contains 13 residues. The V end lost 6 bases, the J end lost 5 bases, and 11 bases lay between the germline ends.